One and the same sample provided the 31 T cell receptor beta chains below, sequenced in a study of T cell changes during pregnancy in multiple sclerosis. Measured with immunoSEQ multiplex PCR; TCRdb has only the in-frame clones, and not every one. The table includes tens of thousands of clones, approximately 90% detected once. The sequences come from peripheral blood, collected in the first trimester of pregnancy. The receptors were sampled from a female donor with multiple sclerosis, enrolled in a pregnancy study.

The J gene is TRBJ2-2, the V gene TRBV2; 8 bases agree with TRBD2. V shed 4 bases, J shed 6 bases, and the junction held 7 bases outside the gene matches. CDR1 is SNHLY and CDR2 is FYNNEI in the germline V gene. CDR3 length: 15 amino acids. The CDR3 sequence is CASSVERESAGELFF. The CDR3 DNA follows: TGTGCCAGCAGTGTCGAGCGGGAGAGTGCCGGGGAGCTGTTTTTT. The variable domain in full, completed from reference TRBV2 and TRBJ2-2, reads EPEVTQTPSHQVTQMGQEVILRCVPISNHLYFYWYRQILGQKVEFLVSFYNNEISEKSEIFDDQFSVERPDGSNFTLKIRSTKLEDSAMYFCASSVERESAGELFFGEGSRLTVL.

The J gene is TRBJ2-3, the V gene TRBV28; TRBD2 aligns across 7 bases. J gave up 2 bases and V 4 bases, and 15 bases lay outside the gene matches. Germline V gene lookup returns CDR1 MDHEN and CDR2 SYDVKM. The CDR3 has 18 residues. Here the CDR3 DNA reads TGTGCCAGCAGTTCCCAGGCCGGACTAGACTATCTCACAGATACGCAGTATTTT. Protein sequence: CASSSQAGLDYLTDTQYF.

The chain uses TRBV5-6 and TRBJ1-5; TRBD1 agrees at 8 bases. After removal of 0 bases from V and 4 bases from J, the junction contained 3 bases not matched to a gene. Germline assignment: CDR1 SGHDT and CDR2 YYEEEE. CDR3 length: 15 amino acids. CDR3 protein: CASSLAQGENQPQHF. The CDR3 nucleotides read TGTGCCAGCAGCTTGGCACAGGGGGAAAATCAGCCCCAGCATTTT.

CDR3 protein: CASSQDLRQGYYEQYF. The CDR3, as DNA: TGTGCCAGCAGCCAAGATCTCCGACAGGGGTACTACGAGCAGTACTTC. The V gene is TRBV14, the J gene TRBJ2-7; TRBD1 matches 8 bases. Germline V gives CDR1 SGHDN, CDR2 FVKESK. After removal of 0 bases from V and 3 bases from J, the junction contained 7 bases not matched to a gene. The CDR3 covers 16 residues.

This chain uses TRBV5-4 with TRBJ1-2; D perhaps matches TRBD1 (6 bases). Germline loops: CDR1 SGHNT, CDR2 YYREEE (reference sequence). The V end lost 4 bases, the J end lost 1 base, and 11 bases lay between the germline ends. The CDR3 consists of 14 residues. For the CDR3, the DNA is TGTGCCAGCAGCATTCTACAGGGTAACTATGGCTACACCTTC. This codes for CASSILQGNYGYTF.

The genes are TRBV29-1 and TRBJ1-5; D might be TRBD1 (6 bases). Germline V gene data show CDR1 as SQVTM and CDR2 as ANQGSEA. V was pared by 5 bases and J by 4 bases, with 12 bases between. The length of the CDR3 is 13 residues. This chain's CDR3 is CSVRGGPNQPQHF. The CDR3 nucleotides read TGCAGCGTTAGAGGGGGACCTAATCAGCCCCAGCATTTT.

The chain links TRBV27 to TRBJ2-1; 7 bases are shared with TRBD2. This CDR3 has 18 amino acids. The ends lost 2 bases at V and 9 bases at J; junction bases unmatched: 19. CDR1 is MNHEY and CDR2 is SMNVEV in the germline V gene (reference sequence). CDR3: CASSLDGGGPRRWGEQFF. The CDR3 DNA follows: TGTGCCAGCAGTTTAGATGGGGGAGGGCCACGAAGATGGGGTGAGCAGTTCTTC.

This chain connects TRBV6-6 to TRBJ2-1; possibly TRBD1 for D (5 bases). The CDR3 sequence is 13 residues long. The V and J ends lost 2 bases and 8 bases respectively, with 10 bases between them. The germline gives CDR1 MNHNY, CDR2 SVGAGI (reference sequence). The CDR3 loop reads CASSYGAVDEQFF. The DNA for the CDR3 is TGTGCCAGCAGTTACGGGGCCGTCGATGAGCAGTTCTTC.

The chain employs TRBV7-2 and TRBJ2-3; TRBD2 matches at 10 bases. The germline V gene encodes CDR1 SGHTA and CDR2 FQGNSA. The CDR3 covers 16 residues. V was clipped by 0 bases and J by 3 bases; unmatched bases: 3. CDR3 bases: TGTGCCAGCAGCTTAGCGTCGGGACTAGCGACAGATACGCAGTATTTT. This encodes CASSLASGLATDTQYF.

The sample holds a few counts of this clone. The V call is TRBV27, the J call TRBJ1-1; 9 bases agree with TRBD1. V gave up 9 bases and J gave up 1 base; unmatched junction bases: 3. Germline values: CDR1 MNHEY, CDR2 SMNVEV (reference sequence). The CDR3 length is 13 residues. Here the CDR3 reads CARMDRGNTEAFF. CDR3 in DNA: TGTGCCAGGATGGACAGGGGGAACACTGAAGCTTTCTTT.

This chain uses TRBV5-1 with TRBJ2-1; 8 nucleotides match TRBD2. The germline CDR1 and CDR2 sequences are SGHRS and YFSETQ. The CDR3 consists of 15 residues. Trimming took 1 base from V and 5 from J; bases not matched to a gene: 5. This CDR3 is CASSLMLAGNNEQFF. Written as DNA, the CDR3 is TGCGCCAGCAGCTTGATGCTAGCGGGTAACAATGAGCAGTTCTTC.

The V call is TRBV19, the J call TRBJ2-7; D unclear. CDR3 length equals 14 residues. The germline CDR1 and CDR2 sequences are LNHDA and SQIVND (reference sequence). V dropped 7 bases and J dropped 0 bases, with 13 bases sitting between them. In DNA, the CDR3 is TGTGCCAGTAAGATATCCCTCGGCTCCTACGAGCAGTACTTC. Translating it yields CASKISLGSYEQYF. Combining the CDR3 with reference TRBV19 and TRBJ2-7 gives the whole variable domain DGGITQSPKYLFRKEGQNVTLSCEQNLNHDAMYWYRQDPGQGLRLIYYSQIVNDFQKGDIAEGYSVSREKKESFPLTVTSAQKNPTAFYLCASKISLGSYEQYFGPGTRLTVT.

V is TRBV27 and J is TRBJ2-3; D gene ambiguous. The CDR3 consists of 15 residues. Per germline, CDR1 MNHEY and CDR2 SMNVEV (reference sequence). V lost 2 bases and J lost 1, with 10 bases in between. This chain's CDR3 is CASSLDGSRTDTQYF. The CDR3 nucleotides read TGTGCCAGCAGTTTAGATGGCTCGCGCACAGATACGCAGTATTTT.

CDR3 region: CASSLVRRTSGASSYEQYF. As DNA, the CDR3 is TGTGCCAGCAGCTTAGTTAGGAGGACTAGCGGGGCCTCGTCCTACGAGCAGTACTTC. This chain joins TRBV11-2 and TRBJ2-7; TRBD2 agrees at 12 bases. V lost 1 base, J lost 1 base, and 11 bases stayed unmatched. Germline CDR1 reads SGHAT; CDR2 reads FQNNGV. The CDR3 is 19 amino acids.

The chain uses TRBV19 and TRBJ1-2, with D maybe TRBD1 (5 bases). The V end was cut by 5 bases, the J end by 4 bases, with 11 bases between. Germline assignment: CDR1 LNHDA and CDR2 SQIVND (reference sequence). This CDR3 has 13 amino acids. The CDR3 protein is CASSQTVGYGYTF. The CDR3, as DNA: TGTGCCAGTAGTCAGACAGTCGGCTATGGCTACACCTTC.

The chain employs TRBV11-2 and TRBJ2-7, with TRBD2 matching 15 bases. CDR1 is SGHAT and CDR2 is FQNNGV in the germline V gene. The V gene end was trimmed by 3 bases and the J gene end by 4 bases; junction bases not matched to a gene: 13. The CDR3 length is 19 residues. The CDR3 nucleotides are TGTGCCAGCAGCTTGGGATACGGGACTAGCGGGAGGAAGGATTACGAGCAGTACTTC. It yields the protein CASSLGYGTSGRKDYEQYF.

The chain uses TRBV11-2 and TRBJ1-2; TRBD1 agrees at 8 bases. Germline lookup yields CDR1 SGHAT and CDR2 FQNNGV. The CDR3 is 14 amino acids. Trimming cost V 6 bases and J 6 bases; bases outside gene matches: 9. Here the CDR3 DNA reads TGTGCCAGCAGGTTGACAGGGGCCCCGGATGGCTACACCTTC. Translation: CASRLTGAPDGYTF.

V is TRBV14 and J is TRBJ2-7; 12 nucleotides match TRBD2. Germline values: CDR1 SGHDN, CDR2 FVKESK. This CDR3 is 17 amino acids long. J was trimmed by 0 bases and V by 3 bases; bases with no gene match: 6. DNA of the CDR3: TGTGCCAGCAGCCACGACTTGACTAGCGGGAGCTCCTACGAGCAGTACTTC. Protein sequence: CASSHDLTSGSSYEQYF.

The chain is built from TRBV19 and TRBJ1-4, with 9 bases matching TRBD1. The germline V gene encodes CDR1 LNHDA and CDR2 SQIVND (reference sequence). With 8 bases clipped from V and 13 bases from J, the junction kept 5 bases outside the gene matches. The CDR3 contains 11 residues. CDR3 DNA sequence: TGTGCCAGTGGTAGGACAGGGGCACTGTTTTTT. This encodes CASGRTGALFF. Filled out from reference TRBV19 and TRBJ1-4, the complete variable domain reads DGGITQSPKYLFRKEGQNVTLSCEQNLNHDAMYWYRQDPGQGLRLIYYSQIVNDFQKGDIAEGYSVSREKKESFPLTVTSAQKNPTAFYLCASGRTGALFFGSGTQLSVL.

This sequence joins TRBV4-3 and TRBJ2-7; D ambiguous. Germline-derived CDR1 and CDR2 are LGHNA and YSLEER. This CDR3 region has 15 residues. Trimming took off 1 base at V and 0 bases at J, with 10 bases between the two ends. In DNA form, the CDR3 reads TGCGCCAGCAGCCAAGTTTTTCTAAGCTCCTACGAGCAGTACTTC. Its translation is CASSQVFLSSYEQYF.

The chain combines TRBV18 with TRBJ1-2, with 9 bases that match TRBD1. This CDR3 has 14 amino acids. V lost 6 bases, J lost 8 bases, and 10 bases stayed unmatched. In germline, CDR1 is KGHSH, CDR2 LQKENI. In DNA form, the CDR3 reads TGTGCCAGCTCCGACCAGGGACAGGGACGAGGCTACACCTTC. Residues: CASSDQGQGRGYTF.

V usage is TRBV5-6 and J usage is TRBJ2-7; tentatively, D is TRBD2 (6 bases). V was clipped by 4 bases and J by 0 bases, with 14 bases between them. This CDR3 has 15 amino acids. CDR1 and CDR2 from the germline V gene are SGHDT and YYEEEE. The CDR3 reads CASSPTSLSSYEQYF. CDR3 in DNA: TGTGCCAGCAGCCCAACTAGCCTGAGCTCCTACGAGCAGTACTTC.

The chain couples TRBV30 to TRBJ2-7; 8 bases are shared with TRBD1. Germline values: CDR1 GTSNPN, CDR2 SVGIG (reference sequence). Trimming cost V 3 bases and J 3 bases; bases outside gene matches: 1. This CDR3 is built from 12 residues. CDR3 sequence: CAWSGQGYEQYF. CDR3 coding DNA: TGTGCCTGGAGCGGACAGGGCTACGAGCAGTACTTC. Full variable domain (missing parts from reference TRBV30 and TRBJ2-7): SQTIHQWPATLVQPVGSPLSLECTVEGTSNPNLYWYRQAAGRGLQLLFYSVGIGQISSEVPQNLSASRPQDRQFILSSKKLLLSDSGFYLCAWSGQGYEQYFGPGTRLTVT.

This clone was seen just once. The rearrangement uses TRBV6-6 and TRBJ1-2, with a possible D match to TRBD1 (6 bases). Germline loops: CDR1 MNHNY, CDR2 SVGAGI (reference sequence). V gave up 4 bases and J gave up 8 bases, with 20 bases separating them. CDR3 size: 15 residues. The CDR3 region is CASSWEAAGARGYTF. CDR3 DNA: TGTGCCAGCAGTTGGGAAGCGGCGGGGGCGCGAGGCTACACCTTC.

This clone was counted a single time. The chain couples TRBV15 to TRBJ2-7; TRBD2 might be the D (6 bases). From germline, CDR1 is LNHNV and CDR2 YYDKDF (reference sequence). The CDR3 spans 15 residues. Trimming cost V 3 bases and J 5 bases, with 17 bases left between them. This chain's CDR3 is CATSSSNGGVDEQYF. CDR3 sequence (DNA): TGTGCCACCAGCAGTTCGAACGGGGGAGTCGACGAGCAGTACTTC.

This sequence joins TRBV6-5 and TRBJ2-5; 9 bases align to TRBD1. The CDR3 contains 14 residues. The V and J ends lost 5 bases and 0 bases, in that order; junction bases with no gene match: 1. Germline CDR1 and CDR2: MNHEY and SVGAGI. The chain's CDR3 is CASSGQGYQETQYF. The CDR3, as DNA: TGTGCCAGCAGTGGACAGGGGTACCAAGAGACCCAGTACTTC.

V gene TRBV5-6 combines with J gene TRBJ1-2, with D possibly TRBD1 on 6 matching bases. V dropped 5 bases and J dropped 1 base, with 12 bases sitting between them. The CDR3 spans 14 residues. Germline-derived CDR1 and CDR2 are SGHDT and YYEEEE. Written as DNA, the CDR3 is TGTGCCAGCAGGCCGACAGGTGTTAACTATGGCTACACCTTC. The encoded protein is CASRPTGVNYGYTF.

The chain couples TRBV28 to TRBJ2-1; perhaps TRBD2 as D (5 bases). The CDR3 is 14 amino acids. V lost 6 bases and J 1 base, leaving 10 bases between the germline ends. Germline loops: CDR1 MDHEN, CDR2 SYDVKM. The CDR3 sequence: CASSPERSYNEQFF. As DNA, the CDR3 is TGTGCCAGCAGCCCAGAGCGGTCCTACAATGAGCAGTTCTTC.

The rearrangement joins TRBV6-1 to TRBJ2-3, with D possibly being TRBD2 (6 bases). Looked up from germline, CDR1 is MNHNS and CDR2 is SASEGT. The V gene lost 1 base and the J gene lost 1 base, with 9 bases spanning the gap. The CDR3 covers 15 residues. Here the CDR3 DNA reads TGTGCCAGCAGTGAAGTGGGGGGAGGCACAGATACGCAGTATTTT. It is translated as CASSEVGGGTDTQYF.

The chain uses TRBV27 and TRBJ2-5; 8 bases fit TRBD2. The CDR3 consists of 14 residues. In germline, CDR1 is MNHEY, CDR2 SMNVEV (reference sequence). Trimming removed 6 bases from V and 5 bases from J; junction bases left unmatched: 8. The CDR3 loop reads CASSVGLAKETQYF. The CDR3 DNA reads TGTGCCAGCAGCGTAGGACTAGCCAAGGAGACCCAGTACTTC.

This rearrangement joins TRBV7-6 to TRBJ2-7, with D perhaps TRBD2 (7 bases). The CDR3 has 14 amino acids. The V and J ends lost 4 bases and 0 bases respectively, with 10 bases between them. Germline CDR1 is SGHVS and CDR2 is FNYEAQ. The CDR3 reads CASSSRGGSYEQYF. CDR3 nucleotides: TGTGCCAGCAGCTCGAGGGGGGGCTCCTACGAGCAGTACTTC.